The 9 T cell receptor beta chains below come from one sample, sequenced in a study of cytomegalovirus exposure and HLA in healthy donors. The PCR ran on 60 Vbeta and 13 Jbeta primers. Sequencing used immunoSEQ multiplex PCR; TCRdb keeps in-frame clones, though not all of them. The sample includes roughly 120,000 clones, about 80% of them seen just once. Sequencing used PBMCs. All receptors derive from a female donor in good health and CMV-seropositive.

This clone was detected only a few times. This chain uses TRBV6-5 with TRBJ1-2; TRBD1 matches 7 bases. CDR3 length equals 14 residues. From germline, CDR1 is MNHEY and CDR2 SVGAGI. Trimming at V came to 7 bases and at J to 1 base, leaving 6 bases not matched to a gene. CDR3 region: CASTSPGGNYGYTF. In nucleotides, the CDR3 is TGTGCCAGCACTTCTCCAGGGGGTAACTATGGCTACACCTTC.

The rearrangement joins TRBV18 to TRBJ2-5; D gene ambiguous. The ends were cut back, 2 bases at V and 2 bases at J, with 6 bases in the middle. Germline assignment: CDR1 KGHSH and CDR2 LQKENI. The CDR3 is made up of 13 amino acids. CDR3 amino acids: CASSPTIQETQYF. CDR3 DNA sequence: TGTGCCAGCTCACCAACTATACAAGAGACCCAGTACTTC.

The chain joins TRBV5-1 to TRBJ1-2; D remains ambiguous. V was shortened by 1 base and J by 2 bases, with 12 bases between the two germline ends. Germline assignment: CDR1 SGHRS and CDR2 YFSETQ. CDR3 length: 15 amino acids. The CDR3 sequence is CASSLWTGENYGYTF. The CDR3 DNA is TGCGCCAGCAGCTTGTGGACCGGGGAGAACTATGGCTACACCTTC.

The CDR3 is CAWSRTTNYGYTF. The CDR3 bases are TGTGCCTGGAGTCGAACAACTAACTATGGCTACACCTTC. The rearrangement links TRBV30 to TRBJ1-2; no firm D call. The CDR3 has 13 residues. Germline CDR1 and CDR2: GTSNPN and SVGIG (reference sequence). Trimming took off 2 bases at V and 0 bases at J, with 7 bases between the two ends.

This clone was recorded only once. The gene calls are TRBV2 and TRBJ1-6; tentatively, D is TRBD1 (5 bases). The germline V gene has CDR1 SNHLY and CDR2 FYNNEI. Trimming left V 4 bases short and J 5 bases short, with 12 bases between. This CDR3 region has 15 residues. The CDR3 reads CASSVSGQDNSPLHF. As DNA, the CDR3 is TGTGCCAGCAGTGTGTCAGGGCAGGATAATTCACCCCTCCACTTT.

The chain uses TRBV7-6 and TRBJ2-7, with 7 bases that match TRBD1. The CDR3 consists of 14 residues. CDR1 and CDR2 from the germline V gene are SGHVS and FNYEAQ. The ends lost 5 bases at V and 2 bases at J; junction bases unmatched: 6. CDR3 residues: CASSTRQGPYEQYF. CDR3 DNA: TGTGCCAGCAGCACCCGACAGGGCCCCTACGAGCAGTACTTC.

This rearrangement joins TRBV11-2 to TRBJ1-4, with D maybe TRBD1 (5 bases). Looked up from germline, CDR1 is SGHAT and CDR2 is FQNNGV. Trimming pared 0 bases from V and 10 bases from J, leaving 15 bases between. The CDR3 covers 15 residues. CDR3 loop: CASSLESAARGKLFF. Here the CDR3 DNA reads TGTGCCAGCAGCTTAGAGTCGGCGGCTAGGGGAAAACTGTTTTTT.

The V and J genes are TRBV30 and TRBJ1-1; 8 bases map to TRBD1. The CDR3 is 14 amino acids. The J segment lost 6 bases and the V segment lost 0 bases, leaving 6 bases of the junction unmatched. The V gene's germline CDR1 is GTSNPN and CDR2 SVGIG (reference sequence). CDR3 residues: CAWSVMGQAPEAFF. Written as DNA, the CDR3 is TGTGCCTGGAGTGTCATGGGACAGGCCCCTGAAGCTTTCTTT.

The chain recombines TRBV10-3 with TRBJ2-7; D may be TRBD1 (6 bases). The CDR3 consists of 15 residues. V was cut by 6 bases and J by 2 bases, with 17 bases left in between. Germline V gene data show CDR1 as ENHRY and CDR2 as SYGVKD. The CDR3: CAIRSGTGTPYEQYF. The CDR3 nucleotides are TGTGCCATCAGGTCTGGTACCGGGACACCCTACGAGCAGTACTTC.